Sequencing of this T cell receptor beta chain was carried out in a study of shared clonotypes between healthy human individuals (dated by TCRdb to the early 2020s). For the study in its entirety: A few men and a couple of women, aged 18 to 49 years, made up the cohort. The study deeply sequenced blood TCR repertoires of five healthy adults to estimate repertoire size and the extent of clonotype sharing between individuals. To increase sequencing depth and limit assay-specific biases, TCR repertoire library preparation and sequencing were carried out by different laboratories using diverse techniques. Each donor's leukapheresis produced roughly between roughly 0.85 and 9.5 billion PBMCs. The study at large found these results: Based on pairwise subsampling, the degree of clonotype sharing among donors was expected to be affected by sequencing depth. Because the study included a small number of donors, the genetic and exposure-history diversity represented was limited. Only blood was sampled, and tissue TCR repertoires likely differ from those in blood.

From the cysteine up to the phenylalanine, the CDR3 has a length of 17 residues. Left in the record is the CDR3 DNA by itself, 51 bases read in frame from the first base. Germline trimming amounts to 0 bases on V and 3 bases on J, with 9 as the count of junction bases outside the gene matches. CDR1 and CDR2 were assigned from the germline V gene as SGHDT and YYEEEE. The donors were healthy, HIV-negative adults with no recently reported acute infections or vaccinations. All donors were Caucasian adults living in Nashville, Tennessee, USA. In the unsorted samples, tens of millions of PBMCs were counted, and genomic DNA was extracted using the QIAamp DNA Blood Mini kit. Blood was obtained by leukapheresis, after which PBMCs were separated by Ficoll-Histopaque density gradient centrifugation and cryopreserved in liquid nitrogen vapor phase. TCR CDR3 regions were amplified from genomic DNA by multiplex PCR using the deep immunoSEQ assay. Genomic DNA extracted from each cell subset was distributed evenly over all wells of several immunoSEQ 96-well plates, and each plate served as one replicate. For unsorted PBMC, about 300 ng of genomic DNA, equivalent to 25,000 to 35,000 T cell genomes, went into each replicate PCR. Genomic DNA from unsorted PBMC was sequenced over ten immunoSEQ deep assay plates. The purified libraries were quantified using a Qubit 3.0 fluorometer, sized with a Bioanalyzer 2100, and then quantified again using the KAPA Library Quantification kit. Each immunoSEQ 96-well plate was sequenced on its own single-read 150-cycle Illumina NextSeq 550 flow cell. The original methods were these. Because the immunoSEQ output held only junctional sequences and lacked quality scores, the filtering could not match the filtering applied to full-length reads. Sequences were annotated with PyIR, a Python wrapper for IgBLAST v1.9, and V/J genes and CDR3 were assigned using IMGT germline references. Any read was removed if the V/J assignment was weak (E-value above 1e-6), the CDR3 was missing, or the read contained stop codons, out-of-frame junctions, or ambiguous translated residues. V3J clonotypes were defined by identical inferred V gene, J gene, and CDR3 amino acid sequence. Percentage overlap between repertoires was computed as shared unique clonotypes divided by the size of the smaller repertoire. RTK rarefaction, the Chao1 estimator, and Recon v2.1 estimates of unobserved clonotypes were used to assess repertoire richness. TCRdb stores this immuneACCESS table with in-frame sequences only. Part of the clones is absent; in the studies checked, under half of the shortfall reflects unresolved V genes, and no reason is known for the rest. For V, J and clone size, that table is used; D and trimming come from the DNA. Recorded for this sample are 400,000 to 600,000 clones; about three quarters of them occurred a single time. Around 13% of the sample lies in the top ten.

With regard to this clone: It lacks a known antigen. Per-nucleotide qualities are absent, and no much larger clonotype sits a single base away.

The sequence links TRBV5-6 to TRBJ2-4; 7 nucleotides in the junction match TRBD1. This receptor was taken from a woman aged 40 to 49 in good health. Some clones in this sample may be carry-over from other donors' samples. Sequenced: PBMCs. At the DNA level, the sequence is TGTGCCAGCAGCTTGGTGGGGCTAGGGGGCCGCAAAAACATTCAGTACTTC. It translates as CASSLVGLGGRKNIQYF.